The 14 T cell receptor beta chains given below trace back to one sample, sequenced in a study of shared clonotypes between healthy human individuals. Only in-frame clones appear in the TCRdb table, and some are missing; sequencing was by immunoSEQ multiplex PCR. The table lists about 490,000 clones, around 85% of them singletons. Sequenced material: PBMCs. These receptors were collected from a woman aged 40 to 50 in good health. Some clones in this sample may be carry-over from other donors' samples.

The count of this clone is one. V and J are TRBV28 and TRBJ2-7, with D maybe TRBD2 (6 bases). The CDR3 spans 15 residues. Trimming removed 3 bases from V and 6 bases from J, with 18 bases in between. CDR1 and CDR2 from the germline V gene are MDHEN and SYDVKM. CDR3 in amino acids: CASSFPSTRPLEQYF. The CDR3 DNA reads TGTGCCAGCAGTTTCCCCTCGACTAGGCCGCTCGAGCAGTACTTC.

A note on this clone: This may be a read error, as it is one base from a much larger clone. At the DNA level, this CDR3 is encoded by other sequences in the same sample as well. The rearrangement uses TRBV30 and TRBJ1-2; a possible D gene is TRBD1 (6 bases). Between the trimmed V and J ends, which lost 4 bases and 7 bases, there was a span of 19 bases. The CDR3 covers 14 residues. Germline loops: CDR1 GTSNPN, CDR2 SVGIG (reference sequence). The CDR3 here is CAWTPSETGCGYTF. For the CDR3, the DNA is TGTGCCTGGACTCCCTCTGAGACAGGCTGTGGCTACACCTTC.

The chain is built from TRBV7-3 and TRBJ2-7; D gene uncertain. Trimming removed 1 base at V and 3 bases at J, with 7 bases between. Germline V CDR1 and CDR2: SGHTA, FQGTGA. CDR3 size: 13 residues. DNA of the CDR3: TGTGCCAGCAGCTTAATTCGAGGCTACGAGCAGTACTTC. Protein: CASSLIRGYEQYF.

The chain employs TRBV18 and TRBJ2-2, with D hard to call. V lost 2 bases and J lost 6, with 10 bases in between. The germline V gene encodes CDR1 KGHSH and CDR2 LQKENI. There are 14 residues in the CDR3. The CDR3 is CASSPGKGPGELFF. DNA for the CDR3: TGTGCCAGCTCACCAGGAAAGGGTCCCGGGGAGCTGTTTTTT.

This chain uses TRBV10-3 with TRBJ2-5, with D uncertain. CDR3 length: 14 residues. CDR1 and CDR2 (germline): ENHRY, SYGVKD. The ends were cut back, 8 bases at V and 5 bases at J, with 18 bases in the middle. CDR3 region: CAISVAQGWETQYF. In DNA, the CDR3 is TGTGCCATCTCAGTAGCCCAAGGATGGGAGACCCAGTACTTC.

V and J are TRBV7-8 and TRBJ2-3, with 11 bases matching TRBD2. The V and J ends lost 5 bases and 4 bases, in that order; junction bases with no gene match: 5. CDR3 size: 15 residues. Per germline, CDR1 SGHVS and CDR2 FQNEAQ. In nucleotides, the CDR3 is TGTGCCAGCAGCCCTAGCGGGAGGATTTCAGATACGCAGTATTTT. As protein: CASSPSGRISDTQYF.

This clone showed up just once. J is TRBJ1-2 and V is TRBV4-2; D perhaps matches TRBD1 (6 bases). Trimming took 2 bases from V and 4 from J, leaving 14 bases between them. CDR1 is LGHNA and CDR2 is YNFKEQ in the germline V gene. The CDR3 covers 15 residues. The CDR3 DNA sequence: TGTGCCAGCAGCCAATGGAGTGCAGGGGCCTATGGCTACACCTTC. Amino acid sequence: CASSQWSAGAYGYTF.

This sequence joins TRBV30 and TRBJ1-1; perhaps TRBD1 as D (5 bases). Germline V gene data show CDR1 as GTSNPN and CDR2 as SVGIG (reference sequence). Trimming took off 5 bases at V and 0 bases at J, with 13 bases between the two ends. This CDR3 is 14 amino acids long. The chain's CDR3 is CAWSPGRMNTEAFF. CDR3 in DNA: TGTGCCTGGTCACCGGGACGGATGAACACTGAAGCTTTCTTT.

The chain carries TRBV14 and TRBJ2-2; TRBD1 aligns across 10 bases. The length of the CDR3 is 17 residues. Germline V gene sequence: CDR1 SGHDN, CDR2 FVKESK. The V segment lost 0 bases and the J segment 9 bases; nucleotides outside the gene matches: 10. This CDR3 reads CASSQEETGGLFRELFF. CDR3 DNA sequence: TGTGCCAGCAGCCAAGAGGAGACAGGGGGCTTGTTCAGGGAGCTGTTTTTT.

This clone was seen at least ten times. The sample contains more than one DNA sequence encoding this CDR3. V usage is TRBV11-2 and J usage is TRBJ2-7; D perhaps matches TRBD2 (6 bases). CDR1 is SGHAT, CDR2 FQNNGV, per germline. This CDR3 comprises 14 residues. Trimming took 5 bases from V and 2 from J, leaving 13 bases between them. The CDR3 is CASSVPGLTYEQYF. CDR3 DNA sequence: TGTGCCAGCAGCGTACCGGGACTCACCTACGAGCAGTACTTC.

In regard to this clone: It differs at one base from a far larger clone, so likely a read error. Other DNA sequences in the same sample also yield this CDR3. This chain uses TRBV7-2 with TRBJ1-2; D gene unclear. Germline loops: CDR1 SGHTA, CDR2 FQGNSA. The CDR3 sequence is 14 residues long. DNA of the CDR3: TGTGCCAGCAGTTTAGGGTCAATACCCTATGGCTACACCTTC. Translating gives CASSLGSIPYGYTF.

A remark on this clone: This sample also contains other DNA sequences that code for the same CDR3. The chain carries TRBV9 and TRBJ2-7; possibly TRBD2 for D (5 bases). There are 13 residues in the CDR3. Trimming took off 5 bases at V and 0 bases at J, with 9 bases between the two ends. Germline CDR1 and CDR2: SGDLS and YYNGEE. The CDR3 protein is CASSPRDSYEQYF. CDR3 coding DNA: TGTGCCAGCAGTCCCCGGGACTCCTACGAGCAGTACTTC.

This chain connects TRBV7-3 to TRBJ2-5; D is unresolved. This CDR3 is 14 amino acids long. Trimming shortened V by 1 base and J by 1 base, and 7 bases separated the two germline ends. The germline V gene encodes CDR1 SGHTA and CDR2 FQGTGA. The CDR3 DNA is TGTGCCAGCAGCTTAAACGCCATCCAAGAGACCCAGTACTTC. Encoded protein: CASSLNAIQETQYF.

This CDR3 reads CASSPGLAGGQETQYF. As DNA, the CDR3 is TGCGCCAGCAGCCCAGGACTAGCGGGAGGGCAAGAGACCCAGTACTTC. The chain has TRBV5-1 and TRBJ2-5; 15 bases align to TRBD2. Looked up from germline, CDR1 is SGHRS and CDR2 is YFSETQ. After removal of 4 bases from V and 2 bases from J, the junction contained 3 bases not matched to a gene. The CDR3 is 16 residues long.